This paragraph covers one T cell receptor (beta chain) sequence. What it binds is not known. One end of the junction does not line up with germline, which may come from a read error. In the same sample, other DNA sequences code for this CDR3. Primers included in the PCR were 60 Vbeta and 13 Jbeta primers. The assay was immunoSEQ multiplex PCR, and TCRdb's table has in-frame clones only and misses some. Seen here are about 140,000 clones, around 80% observed once, and the top ten hold approximately 1.8%. Per the germline V gene, CDR1 is SNHLY and CDR2 is FYNNEI. The CDR3 has 14 amino acids. The sample originates from a study of cytomegalovirus exposure and HLA in healthy donors. Study-level points and caveats: A later look showed TCR association rates differing by HLA locus, highest for DRB1 and lowest for HLA-C. The majority of TCR sequences were rare, yet some public TCRs appeared in many donors. The majority of CMV-associated TCR beta chains were reported as apparently HLA-restricted in a later analysis.

The specimen was PBMCs. The chain has TRBV2 and TRBJ2-1, with D perhaps TRBD2 (5 bases). The receptor comes from a man in his forties or fifties in good health and CMV-seronegative. The DNA of the CDR3 is TGCGCCATCAAGGACTCGATCTCCTACAATGAGCAGTTCTTC. Encoded protein: CAIKDSISYNEQFF. Supplemented by reference TRBV2 and TRBJ2-1, the full variable domain reads EPEVTQTPSHQVTQMGQEVILRCVPISNHLYFYWYRQILGQKVEFLVSFYNNEISEKSEIFDDQFSVERPDGSNFTLKIRSTKLEDSAMYFCAIKDSISYNEQFFGPGTRLTVL.